The clone carrying this T cell receptor beta chain was detected once. These data come from a study of Ad26.COV2.S vaccination and SARS-CoV-2 variants. In the study overall: Once or twice, 56 days apart, Ad26.COV2.S was delivered intramuscularly.

The treatment: roughly 18 received Ad26.COV2.S at low or high dose, single or two shots; several received placebo; per-sample allocation not given. Collection of samples fell on day 63 after the first vaccine or placebo injection. From germline, CDR1 is MNHEY and CDR2 SMNVEV (reference sequence). This CDR3 has 15 amino acids. V was shortened by 8 bases and J by 8 bases, with 22 bases between the two germline ends. Profiling relied on immunoSEQ multiplex PCR, and the TCRdb table lists in-frame clones only, not all of them. The sample includes fewer than 400,000 clones, around four fifths of them seen just once.

The source was peripheral blood, collected in a trial of Ad26.COV2.S vaccine versus placebo. The TCR originated in a person between 18 and 60 years old who received the Ad26.COV2.S COVID-19 vaccine or a placebo. The chain carries TRBV27 and TRBJ1-3, with D possibly TRBD1 on 5 matching bases. The CDR3 DNA reads as TGTGCCAGCGGGTTGAGGGACCTACCCCGGGACACCATATATTTT. Translation: CASGLRDLPRDTIYF.